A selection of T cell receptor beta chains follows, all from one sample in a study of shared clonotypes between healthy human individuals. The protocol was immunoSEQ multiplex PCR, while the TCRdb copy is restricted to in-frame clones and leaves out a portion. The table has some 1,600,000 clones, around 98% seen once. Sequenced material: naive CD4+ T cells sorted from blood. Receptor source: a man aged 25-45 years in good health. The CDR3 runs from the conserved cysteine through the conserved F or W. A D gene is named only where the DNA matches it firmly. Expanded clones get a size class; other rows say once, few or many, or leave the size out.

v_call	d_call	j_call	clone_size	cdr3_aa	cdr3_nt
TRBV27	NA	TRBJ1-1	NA	CASSTTGTTEAFF	TGTGCCAGCAGTACCACAGGGACCACTGAAGCTTTCTTT
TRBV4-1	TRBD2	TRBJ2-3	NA	CASSHTTSGRIGDTQYF	TGCGCCAGCAGCCACACCACTAGCGGGAGGATTGGAGATACGCAGTATTTT
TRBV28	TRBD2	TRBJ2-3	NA	CASMGTTTPAQYF	TGTGCCAGCATGGGGACTACCACCCCAGCGCAGTATTTT
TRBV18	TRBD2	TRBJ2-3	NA	CASSPKSAAVLLAGANTDTQYF	TGTGCCAGCTCACCCAAATCGGCCGCGGTCCTACTAGCGGGAGCTAACACAGATACGCAGTATTTT
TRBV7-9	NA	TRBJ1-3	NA	CASSSLRSRHTIYF	TGTGCCAGCAGCTCCCTCCGGAGTAGGCACACCATATATTTT
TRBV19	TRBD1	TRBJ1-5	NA	CASSTGTGTPQPQHF	TGTGCCAGTAGCACCGGGACAGGCACCCCTCAGCCCCAGCATTTT
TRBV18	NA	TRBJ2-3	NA	CASSARDGDTDTQYF	TGTGCCAGCTCAGCCCGGGACGGAGACACAGATACGCAGTATTTT
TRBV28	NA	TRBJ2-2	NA	CASKRGNTGELFF	TGTGCCAGCAAAAGGGGGAACACCGGGGAGCTGTTTTTT
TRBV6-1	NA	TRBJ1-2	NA	CASSTGNYGYTF	TGTGCCAGCTCGACAGGAAACTATGGCTACACCTTC
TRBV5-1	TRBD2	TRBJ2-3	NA	CASSLEGSGIGDTQYF	TGCGCCAGCAGCTTGGAAGGTAGCGGGATTGGAGATACGCAGTATTTT
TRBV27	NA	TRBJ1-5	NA	CASRTGLSNQPQHF	TGTGCCAGCAGGACAGGTCTTAGCAATCAGCCCCAGCATTTT
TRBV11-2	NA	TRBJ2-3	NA	CASSAVASTDTQYF	TGTGCCAGCAGCGCAGTGGCGAGCACAGATACGCAGTATTTT
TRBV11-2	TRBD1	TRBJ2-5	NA	CASSLRTGGLETQYF	TGTGCCAGCAGCCTCCGGACAGGGGGCTTGGAGACCCAGTACTTC
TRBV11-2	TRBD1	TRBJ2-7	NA	CASSLSTGGRGYEQYF	TGTGCCAGCAGCTTATCCACAGGGGGAAGGGGCTACGAGCAGTACTTC
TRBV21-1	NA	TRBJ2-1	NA	CASSNLAGALGNEQFF	TGTGCCAGCAGCAACTTAGCGGGAGCCTTGGGCAATGAGCAGTTCTTC
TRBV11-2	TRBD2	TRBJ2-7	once	CASSLRTGLAMDEQYF	TGTGCCAGCAGCTTAAGAACGGGACTAGCGATGGACGAGCAGTACTTC
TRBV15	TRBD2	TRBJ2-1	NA	CATSRESGGSYNEQFF	TGTGCCACCAGCAGAGAGTCTGGCGGGAGCTACAATGAGCAGTTCTTC
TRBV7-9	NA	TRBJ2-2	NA	CASSSGGHPGDTGELFF	TGTGCCAGCAGCTCCGGGGGGCACCCCGGTGACACCGGGGAGCTGTTTTTT
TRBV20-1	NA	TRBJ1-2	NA	CSATGYGYTF	TGCAGTGCTACAGGGTATGGCTACACCTTC
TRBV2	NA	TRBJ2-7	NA	CASKGFLLPYF	TGTGCCAGCAAGGGGTTCTTGTTGCCGTACTTC
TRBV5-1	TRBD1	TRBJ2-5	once	CASSAGTAAETQYF	TGCGCCAGCAGCGCCGGGACAGCGGCAGAGACCCAGTACTTC
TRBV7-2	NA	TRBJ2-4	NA	CASSLGALAKNIQYF	TGTGCCAGCAGCTTAGGCGCCCTAGCCAAAAACATTCAGTACTTC
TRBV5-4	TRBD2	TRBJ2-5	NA	CASSSYSGSGEETQYF	TGTGCCAGCAGCTCCTACAGCGGGAGCGGGGAAGAGACCCAGTACTTC
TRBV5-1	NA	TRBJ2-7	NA	CASSLGPNQGYEQYF	TGCGCCAGCAGCTTGGGTCCCAACCAGGGCTACGAGCAGTACTTC
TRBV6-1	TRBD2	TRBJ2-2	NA	CASSGEAGVGTGELFF	TGTGCCAGCAGTGGGGAAGCGGGAGTGGGCACCGGGGAGCTGTTTTTT
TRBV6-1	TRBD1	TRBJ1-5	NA	CASRAGQGGQPQHF	TGTGCCAGCAGGGCGGGACAGGGAGGACAGCCCCAGCATTTT
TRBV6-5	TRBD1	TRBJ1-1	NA	CASRGQGSGTEAFF	TGTGCCAGCAGAGGACAGGGGAGTGGCACTGAAGCTTTCTTT
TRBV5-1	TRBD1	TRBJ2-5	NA	CASSLGTGGQETQYF	TGCGCCAGCAGCTTGGGGACAGGGGGACAAGAGACCCAGTACTTC
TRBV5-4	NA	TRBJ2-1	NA	CASSLGSTTREQFF	TGTGCCAGCAGCTTAGGGAGCACGACGCGGGAGCAGTTCTTC
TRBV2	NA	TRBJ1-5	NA	CASSPDLGGPQPQHF	TGTGCCAGCAGTCCGGACTTAGGGGGACCTCAGCCCCAGCATTTT
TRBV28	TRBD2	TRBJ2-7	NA	CASRVAGFEQYF	TGTGCCAGCAGAGTAGCGGGATTCGAGCAGTACTTC
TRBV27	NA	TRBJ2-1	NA	CASRGPYSYFNEQFF	TGTGCCAGCCGTGGACCGTATTCGTACTTCAATGAGCAGTTCTTC
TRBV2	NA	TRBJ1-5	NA	CASNARDNQPQHF	TGTGCCAGCAATGCCCGGGACAATCAGCCCCAGCATTTT
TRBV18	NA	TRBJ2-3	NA	CASSPSRGATDTQYF	TGTGCCAGCTCACCATCCCGGGGCGCCACAGATACGCAGTATTTT
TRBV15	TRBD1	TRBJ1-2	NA	CATSRGPDRGYGYTF	TGTGCCACCAGCAGAGGGCCGGACAGGGGCTATGGCTACACCTTC
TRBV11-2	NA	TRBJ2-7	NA	CASSLATLVLYEQYF	TGTGCCAGCAGCTTAGCCACACTAGTTCTCTACGAGCAGTACTTC
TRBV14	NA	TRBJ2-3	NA	CASSRAAGTDTQYF	TGTGCCAGCAGCCGAGCCGCGGGGACAGATACGCAGTATTTT
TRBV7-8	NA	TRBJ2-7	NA	CASSLVGQVRTYEQYF	TGTGCCAGCAGCTTAGTGGGCCAGGTTAGGACCTACGAGCAGTACTTC
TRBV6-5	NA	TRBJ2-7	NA	CASRLHPRISYEQYF	TGTGCCAGCAGGCTTCACCCTCGTATATCCTACGAGCAGTACTTC
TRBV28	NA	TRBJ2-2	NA	CASSPTGPNTGELFF	TGTGCCAGCAGTCCTACTGGACCGAACACCGGGGAGCTGTTTTTT
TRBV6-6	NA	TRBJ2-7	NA	CASSRLRPEGSYEQYF	TGTGCCAGCAGCAGACTCCGGCCAGAGGGCTCCTACGAGCAGTACTTC
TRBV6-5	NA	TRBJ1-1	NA	CASSRGRHAEAFF	TGTGCCAGCAGTAGGGGACGGCACGCTGAAGCTTTCTTT
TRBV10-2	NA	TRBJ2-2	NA	CASGTSTGELFF	TGCGCCAGCGGGACGTCCACCGGGGAGCTGTTTTTT
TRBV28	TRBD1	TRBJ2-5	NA	CASRTGGAGETQYF	TGTGCCAGCAGGACAGGGGGCGCGGGAGAGACCCAGTACTTC
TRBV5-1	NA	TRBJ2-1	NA	CASSLAGSGGNSGAGNEQFF	TGCGCCAGCAGCTTGGCCGGGTCTGGGGGGAATAGCGGAGCCGGCAACGAGCAGTTCTTC
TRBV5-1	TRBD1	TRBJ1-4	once	CASRRDSANEKLFF	TGCGCCAGCCGCCGGGACAGCGCTAATGAAAAACTGTTTTTT
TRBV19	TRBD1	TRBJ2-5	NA	CASSLDRGFTETQYF	TGTGCCAGTAGTTTAGACAGGGGTTTCACGGAGACCCAGTACTTC
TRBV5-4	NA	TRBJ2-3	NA	CASSMDSTDTQYF	TGTGCCAGCAGCATGGACAGCACAGATACGCAGTATTTT
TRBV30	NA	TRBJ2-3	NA	CAWLRDRTDTQYF	TGTGCCTGGTTACGCGACCGCACAGATACGCAGTATTTT